A selection of T cell receptor beta chains follows, all from one sample in a study of blood T cell repertoires in COVID-19. Here immunoSEQ multiplex PCR was the method, and the copy in TCRdb shows in-frame clones only, minus some. Found here are 330,000 or so clones, roughly 88% of them singletons; the top ten hold about 5%. The source material was PBMCs or T cells enriched from blood (not recorded which). The receptor source for this set is a man aged 25 to 40 who had recovered from COVID-19. The CDR3 runs from the conserved cysteine through the conserved F or W. D genes are given only for firm matches.

v_gene,d_gene,CDR3aa
TRBV3-1/TRBV3-2,TRBD2,CASSPLPGGRYEQYF
TRBV2,TRBD1,CASRDRDRGREQYF
TRBV5-1,.,CASSMEQDTYEQYF
TRBV4-2,TRBD1,CASGGQGSYNEQFF
TRBV14,.,CASSTGLYEQYF
TRBV9,.,CASSVVISGANVLTF
TRBV5-1,.,CASSPTRSIRASYNEQFF
TRBV19,.,CASTPGLYGYTF
TRBV7-2,.,CASSPQGSSYEQYF
TRBV19,TRBD1,CASSPGTGFSYEQYF